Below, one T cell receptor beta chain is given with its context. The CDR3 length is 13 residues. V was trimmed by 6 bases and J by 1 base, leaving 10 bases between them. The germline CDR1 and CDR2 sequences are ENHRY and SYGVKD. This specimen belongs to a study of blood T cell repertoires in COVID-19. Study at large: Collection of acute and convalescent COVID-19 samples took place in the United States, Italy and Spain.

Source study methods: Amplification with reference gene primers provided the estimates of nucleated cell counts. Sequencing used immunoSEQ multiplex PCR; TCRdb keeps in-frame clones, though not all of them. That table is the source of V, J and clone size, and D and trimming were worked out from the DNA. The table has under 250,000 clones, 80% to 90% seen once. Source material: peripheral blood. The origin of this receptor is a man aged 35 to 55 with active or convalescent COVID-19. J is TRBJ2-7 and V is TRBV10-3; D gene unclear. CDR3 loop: CAIRSADSYEQYF. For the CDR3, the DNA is TGTGCCATCAGGTCGGCGGATTCCTACGAGCAGTACTTC.